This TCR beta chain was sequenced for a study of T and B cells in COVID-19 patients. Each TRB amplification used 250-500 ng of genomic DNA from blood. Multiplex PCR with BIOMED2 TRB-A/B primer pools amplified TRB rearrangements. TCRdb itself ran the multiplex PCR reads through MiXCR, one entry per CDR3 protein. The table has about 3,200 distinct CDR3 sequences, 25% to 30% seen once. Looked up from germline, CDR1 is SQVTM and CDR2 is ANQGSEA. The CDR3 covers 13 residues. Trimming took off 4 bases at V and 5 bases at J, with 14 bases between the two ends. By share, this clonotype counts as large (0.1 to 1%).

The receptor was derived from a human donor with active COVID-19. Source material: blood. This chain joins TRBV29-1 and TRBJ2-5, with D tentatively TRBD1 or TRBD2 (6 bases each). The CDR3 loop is CSVATGGGETQYF. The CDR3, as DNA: TGCAGCGTTGCGACAGGAGGAGGGGAGACCCAGTACTTC. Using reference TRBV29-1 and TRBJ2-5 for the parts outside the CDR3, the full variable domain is SAVISQKPSRDICQRGTSLTIQCQVDSQVTMMFWYRQQPGQSLTLIATANQGSEATYESGFVIDKFPISRPNLTFSTLTVSNMSPEDSSIYLCSVATGGGETQYFGPGTRLLVL.